The 31 T cell receptor beta chains below come from one sample, sequenced in a study of blood T cell repertoires in COVID-19 (dated by TCRdb to 2018 to 2021). The library was built by means of the immunoSEQ multiplex PCR assay. TCRdb retrieved this table from immuneACCESS and kept in-frame rearrangements only. Not all clones are present; in checked studies, unresolved V genes account for under half, and no reason is known for the remainder. The sample yields 20,000 to 25,000 clones; about 87% were counted once. The ten largest clones represent about 25% of the sample. The material sequenced was peripheral blood. Receptors were obtained from a human donor with active COVID-19. The donor label of this sample is uncertain.

The genes are TRBV6-4 and TRBJ2-7; tentatively, D is TRBD1 (5 bases). V was trimmed by 2 bases and J by 9 bases, leaving 11 bases between them. This CDR3 has 12 amino acids. Looked up from germline, CDR1 is MRHNA and CDR2 is SNTAGT. In DNA form, the CDR3 reads TGTGCCAGCAGTGACGATGGTGGGGCGCAGTACTTC. Translation: CASSDDGGAQYF.

The genes are TRBV6-2 or TRBV6-3 and TRBJ2-1; D perhaps matches TRBD1 (5 bases). V gave up 0 bases and J gave up 5 bases, with 20 bases separating them. This CDR3 region has 18 residues. Germline lookup yields CDR1 MNHEY and CDR2 SVGEGT. The CDR3: CASSYSIFAQVRNNEQFF. The DNA for the CDR3 is TGTGCCAGCAGTTACTCGATATTCGCACAGGTCAGGAACAATGAGCAGTTCTTC.

The count of this clone is one. This sequence joins TRBV4-2 and TRBJ2-3; D is unclear. V shed 0 bases and J shed 3 bases, with 10 bases lying between them. The length of the CDR3 is 15 residues. CDR1 LGHNA and CDR2 YNFKEQ come from the germline V gene. Here the CDR3 DNA reads TGTGCCAGCAGCCAAGATCAACTACAAACAGATACGCAGTATTTT. This codes for CASSQDQLQTDTQYF.

In this sample, this clone turned up once. This chain links TRBV12-3 or TRBV12-4 with TRBJ1-2; 8 bases match TRBD1. The CDR3 loop spans 13 amino acids. The V segment lost 7 bases and the J segment 7 bases; nucleotides outside the gene matches: 8. CDR3 residues: CASTTTGVGGYTF. For the CDR3, the DNA is TGTGCCAGCACTACGACAGGGGTAGGTGGCTACACCTTC.

This chain connects TRBV4-1 to TRBJ2-2; perhaps TRBD1 as D (6 bases). Trimming took 1 base from V and 2 from J, leaving 14 bases between them. Per the germline V gene, CDR1 is MGHRA and CDR2 is YSYEKL. The CDR3 length is 17 residues. The DNA of the CDR3 is TGCGCCAGCAGCCAAGTCGATGAGGGACAAAACACCGGGGAGCTGTTTTTT. It translates to CASSQVDEGQNTGELFF.

This rearrangement joins TRBV20-1 to TRBJ2-7, with D possibly matching TRBD2 (5 bases). Trimming left V 3 bases short and J 2 bases short, with 11 bases between. Germline lookup yields CDR1 DFQATT and CDR2 SNEGSKA (reference sequence). CDR3 length: 13 amino acids. DNA of the CDR3: TGCAGTGCTAGTAGTAGAGCGGCCTACGAGCAGTACTTC. It codes for CSASSRAAYEQYF.

The chain employs TRBV12-3 or TRBV12-4 and TRBJ2-5; weak D call: TRBD2 (6 bases). The CDR3 length is 12 residues. Trimming shortened V by 1 base and J by 9 bases, and 9 bases separated the two germline ends. CDR3 residues: CASSLGPGAQYF. In DNA form, the CDR3 reads TGTGCCAGCAGTTTAGGCCCGGGGGCCCAGTACTTC.

The V gene is TRBV13, the J gene TRBJ2-7, with D possibly matching TRBD2 (5 bases). CDR3 size: 14 residues. Germline V gives CDR1 PRHDT, CDR2 FYEKMQ (reference sequence). Trimming took 0 bases from V and 3 from J, leaving 9 bases between them. The CDR3 region is CASSLGRVSYEQYF. In DNA form, the CDR3 reads TGTGCCAGCAGCTTAGGGAGGGTGAGCTACGAGCAGTACTTC.

The CDR3 sequence: CASSQRRDRGQTNEKLFF. DNA for the CDR3: TGTGCCAGCAGCCAAAGGCGGGACAGGGGGCAAACTAATGAAAAACTGTTTTTT. The chain is built from TRBV3-1 (or the pseudogene TRBV3-2) and TRBJ1-4, with TRBD1 matching 12 bases. With 2 bases clipped from V and 1 base from J, the junction kept 5 bases outside the gene matches. CDR1 LGHDT and CDR2 YNNKEL come from the germline V gene (reference sequence). There are 18 residues in the CDR3.

The genes are TRBV4-1 and TRBJ2-7, with TRBD2 matching 8 bases. The V segment lost 4 bases and the J segment 6 bases; nucleotides outside the gene matches: 20. Germline V lookup: CDR1 MGHRA, CDR2 YSYEKL. This CDR3 has 18 amino acids. This CDR3 reads CASSPQAAGGPPLSEQYF. DNA for the CDR3: TGCGCCAGCAGCCCCCAGGCCGCGGGAGGCCCCCCTTTATCCGAGCAGTACTTC.

This chain joins TRBV21-1 and TRBJ2-4; TRBD2 reflects the table's D call only, with no check against the DNA. TRBV21-1 is a recognized pseudogene. The CDR3 sequence is 16 residues long. The CDR3 DNA is TGTGCCAGCAGCAAAGAGGAGGGGAGGGCCAAAAACATTCAGTACTTC. It translates to CASSKEEGRAKNIQYF.

This clone was seen only once. The chain employs TRBV10-3 and TRBJ2-7; maybe TRBD1 (6 bases). Trimming took 7 bases from V and 0 from J, leaving 13 bases between them. The CDR3 runs 14 residues. CDR1 is ENHRY and CDR2 is SYGVKD in the germline V gene. CDR3 in amino acids: CAITPGTSSYEQYF. The CDR3 region has the DNA TGTGCCATCACCCCCGGGACAAGCTCCTACGAGCAGTACTTC.

This clone was picked up a small number of times. V gene TRBV6-5 combines with J gene TRBJ2-1; 10 nucleotides match TRBD1. The germline V gene encodes CDR1 MNHEY and CDR2 SVGAGI. Trimming cost V 6 bases and J 4 bases; bases outside gene matches: 6. This CDR3 comprises 15 residues. In DNA, the CDR3 is TGTGCCAGCAGCTCGACAGGGGGCGAATACAATGAGCAGTTCTTC. Translation: CASSSTGGEYNEQFF.

V is TRBV7-3 and J is TRBJ1-5, with a tentative D call TRBD1 (6 bases). CDR3 length equals 22 residues. CDR1 and CDR2 from the germline V gene are SGHTA and FQGTGA. Trimming took 1 base from V and 0 from J, leaving 28 bases between them. CDR3 loop: CASSLRLSGGRGDEGSNQPQHF. In DNA, the CDR3 is TGTGCCAGCAGCTTAAGATTGAGTGGTGGCAGGGGTGATGAAGGTAGCAATCAGCCCCAGCATTTT.

This chain uses TRBV20-1 with TRBJ1-4; D unresolved. CDR3 length equals 14 residues. V was pared by 3 bases and J by 8 bases, with 16 bases between. Germline V gene sequence: CDR1 DFQATT, CDR2 SNEGSKA (reference sequence). Here the CDR3 DNA reads TGCAGTGCTAGTATTTTCGGGGATAGAGAAAAACTGTTTTTT. The encoded protein is CSASIFGDREKLFF.

J is TRBJ1-5 and V is TRBV5-1; 7 bases map to TRBD1. CDR1 and CDR2 (germline): SGHRS, YFSETQ. The CDR3 totals 17 residues. Losses at the gene ends were 0 bases for V and 9 bases for J; bases not matched to a gene: 15. CDR3 protein: CASSLDPGTDKIRPQHF. CDR3 coding DNA: TGCGCCAGCAGCTTGGACCCCGGGACAGACAAGATAAGGCCCCAGCATTTT.

This clone has only one observation. The chain uses TRBV5-6 and TRBJ2-7, with 8 bases lining up with TRBD1. The length of the CDR3 is 16 residues. The germline V gene encodes CDR1 SGHDT and CDR2 YYEEEE. J was trimmed by 5 bases and V by 2 bases; bases with no gene match: 12. The CDR3 spells CASSFPQGAQLNEQYF. Here the CDR3 DNA reads TGTGCCAGCAGCTTTCCCCAGGGGGCCCAATTAAACGAGCAGTACTTC.

The chain recombines TRBV11-2 with TRBJ1-1; D unresolved. The CDR3 loop spans 17 amino acids. Per the germline V gene, CDR1 is SGHAT and CDR2 is FQNNGV. V was pared by 3 bases and J by 1 base, with 18 bases between. CDR3 residues: CASSFLRDPGGNTEAFF. CDR3 DNA: TGTGCCAGCAGCTTCCTCCGGGATCCGGGCGGGAACACTGAAGCTTTCTTT.

The genes are TRBV21-1 and TRBJ2-6; the D segment call TRBD1 is taken from the table without a DNA check. TRBV21-1 is a known pseudogene. The CDR3 covers 17 residues. CDR3: CASTADRSYSGANVLTF. The CDR3 DNA sequence: TGTGCCAGCACGGCGGACAGGAGCTACTCTGGGGCCAACGTCCTGACTTTC.

CDR3 coding DNA: TGTGCCAGCAGCGTCGGGACTAGCGGGGGGGCCTACGAGCAGTACTTC. Encoded protein: CASSVGTSGGAYEQYF. The V call is TRBV9, the J call TRBJ2-7; 16 nucleotides align to TRBD2. The germline V gene encodes CDR1 SGDLS and CDR2 YYNGEE. Losses at the gene ends were 2 bases for V and 2 bases for J; bases not matched to a gene: 1. This CDR3 has 16 amino acids.

The J gene is TRBJ2-7, the V gene TRBV5-1, with D possibly matching TRBD2 (6 bases). Germline CDR1 is SGHRS and CDR2 is YFSETQ. Trimming shortened V by 5 bases and J by 3 bases, and 15 bases separated the two germline ends. The CDR3 sequence is 14 residues long. The CDR3 DNA reads TGCGCCAGCAGTGATAATAGCGGAAGCTACGAGCAGTACTTC. Its protein product is CASSDNSGSYEQYF.

The chain recombines TRBV9 with TRBJ1-2; 9 bases line up with TRBD1. CDR1 and CDR2 (germline): SGDLS, YYNGEE. The length of the CDR3 is 14 residues. Trimming took 4 bases from V and 8 from J; bases not matched to a gene: 9. The CDR3 DNA follows: TGTGCCAGCAGCAACAGGGGGCAGTACAACGGCTACACCTTC. Translated: CASSNRGQYNGYTF.

The chain joins TRBV5-1 to TRBJ2-2; D is undetermined. Trimming removed 0 bases from V and 2 bases from J, with 11 bases in between. Germline values: CDR1 SGHRS, CDR2 YFSETQ. This CDR3 comprises 16 residues. CDR3 nucleotide sequence: TGCGCCAGCAGCTTGGGCAGTACCCTTAACACCGGGGAGCTGTTTTTT. It codes for CASSLGSTLNTGELFF.

V is TRBV3-1 (or the pseudogene TRBV3-2) and J is TRBJ2-1, with a weak D call TRBD2 (6 bases). Germline V CDR1 and CDR2: LGHDT, YNNKEL (reference sequence). The CDR3 is made up of 13 amino acids. V lost 3 bases and J lost 4, with 7 bases in between. CDR3 sequence: CASSQGLYNEQFF. Written as DNA, the CDR3 is TGTGCCAGCAGCCAGGGACTGTACAATGAGCAGTTCTTC.

The chain is built from TRBV29-1 and TRBJ2-4; 10 bases are shared with TRBD2. The CDR3 has 16 residues. From germline, CDR1 is SQVTM and CDR2 ANQGSEA. V lost 6 bases, J lost 0 bases, and 8 bases stayed unmatched. CDR3 sequence: CSVVLAGEEAKNIQYF. CDR3 bases: TGCAGCGTCGTCCTAGCGGGAGAAGAAGCCAAAAACATTCAGTACTTC.

This clone has only a few counts. This sequence joins TRBV10-1 and TRBJ2-2; the D gene is possibly TRBD1 (6 bases). The CDR3 sequence is 15 residues long. CDR1 is WNHNN, CDR2 SYGVQD, per germline (reference sequence). Trimming removed 0 bases at V and 3 bases at J, with 8 bases between. The CDR3 bases are TGCGCCAGCAGTGAGTCCAGGGGCCACACCGGGGAGCTGTTTTTT. It specifies CASSESRGHTGELFF.

Only a few counts were recorded for this clone. The chain employs TRBV6-2 or TRBV6-3 and TRBJ2-7, with TRBD2 matching 7 bases. The CDR3 has 17 amino acids. V was pared by 2 bases and J by 0 bases, with 10 bases of the junction left unmatched. Germline assignment: CDR1 MNHEY and CDR2 SVGEGT. CDR3 DNA sequence: TGTGCCAGCAGTTACGACTCGGTGCTAGCGGACTCCTACGAGCAGTACTTC. Protein product: CASSYDSVLADSYEQYF.

This rearrangement joins TRBV5-3 to TRBJ1-6; D is perhaps TRBD1 (5 bases). TRBV5-3 is flagged as an ORF with uncertain function. The CDR3 consists of 16 residues. V lost 0 bases and J 9 bases, leaving 16 bases between the germline ends. CDR3: CARSLGGRKVRSPLHF. The DNA of the CDR3 is TGTGCCAGAAGCTTGGGGGGCCGCAAGGTTCGTTCACCCCTCCACTTT.

The V and J genes are TRBV5-1 and TRBJ2-3; no clear D gene. Germline-derived CDR1 and CDR2 are SGHRS and YFSETQ. This CDR3 is built from 13 residues. CDR3 bases: TGCGCACCGTCCCAGTCCATCACAGATACGCAGTATTTT. Protein: CAPSQSITDTQYF.

The V gene is TRBV15, the J gene TRBJ1-1; no definite D call. The CDR3 consists of 14 residues. Trimming left V 0 bases short and J 1 base short, with 6 bases between. Germline-derived CDR1 and CDR2 are LNHNV and YYDKDF (reference sequence). CDR3 nucleotides: TGTGCCACCAGCAGAGATACAGAGAACACTGAAGCTTTCTTT. This gives the protein CATSRDTENTEAFF.

The chain uses TRBV19 and TRBJ2-1; 10 nucleotides match TRBD2. V gave up 11 bases and J gave up 6 bases; unmatched junction bases: 7. Germline V gene data show CDR1 as LNHDA and CDR2 as SQIVND (reference sequence). The CDR3 is 13 residues long. CDR3 DNA: TGTGCCGCTGGACTAGCGGAGGGCAATGAGCAGTTCTTC. Amino acid sequence: CAAGLAEGNEQFF.